Only one count was recorded for the clone carrying this T cell receptor (beta chain). Profiling relied on immunoSEQ multiplex PCR, and the TCRdb table lists in-frame clones only, not all of them. The sample lists fewer than 85,000 clones, approximately 90% seen once, with approximately 6% in the top ten. This sample's time point: blood 4 weeks post-SBRT, at nephrectomy. Sample treatment: 15 Gy SBRT to primary tumor, nephrectomy 4 weeks later. Nephrectomy followed 15 Gy stereotactic body radiation by 4 weeks. Serial blood draws occurred at baseline and 2 and 4 weeks post-SBRT. These data are taken from a study of radiation and T cells in renal cell carcinoma. Germline V CDR1 and CDR2: SNHLY, FYNNEI. J lost 3 bases, V lost 7 bases, and 4 bases had no gene match. The CDR3 loop spans 13 amino acids.

The chain carries TRBV2 and TRBJ2-5; 8 positions match TRBD2. This clonotype was sampled from an older woman with renal cell carcinoma. The sample in question was blood, obtained from a patient whose treatment included radiotherapy and nephrectomy. CDR3 in amino acids: CASTKGLEETQYF. CDR3 nucleotide sequence: TGTGCCAGCACCAAGGGACTAGAAGAGACCCAGTACTTC.